This T cell receptor (beta chain) stems from a study of blood T cells in healthy people across ages. Whole-study findings and limits: Unknown donor CMV status possibly confounded expanded clonotype changes.

This clonotype was seen more than once but under ten times. Its specificity is unknown. It was with a sample-barcoded 5' primer and a J-beta primer mix that a second PCR of about 6 to 11 cycles was run. TCRdb reanalysed the 5' RACE reads using MiXCR and keeps one entry per CDR3 protein. The data show hundreds of thousands of distinct CDR3 sequences, roughly half seen once. Germline-derived CDR1 and CDR2 are DFQATT and SNEGSKA (reference sequence). The CDR3 runs 12 residues. V gene TRBV20-1 combines with J gene TRBJ2-7; the D gene could be TRBD1 or TRBD2 (5 bases each). The clonotype comes from a man between 60 and 75 years old in good health. Sequences were obtained from blood. The CDR3 is CGPGTHTKEQYF. The CDR3, as DNA: TGCGGACCCGGGACCCATACTAAGGAGCAGTACTTC.